This T cell receptor (beta chain) was identified during a study of blood T cells in healthy people across ages (dated by TCRdb to 2013 to 2016). The study in broad terms: Template switching captured roughly one uniquely barcoded TCR beta cDNA molecule per two T cells in model experiments. The study measured age-related changes in TCR beta repertoire diversity using deep sequencing normalized with unique cDNA molecular identifiers. Four age groups were formed from the donors: young (average approximately 17 years), middle-aged (more than 35), aged (62) and long-lived (less than 85). To avoid experimental bias, donors of different ages were spread randomly across the sequencing lanes. For two donors (one aged 18 to 30 and one aged 80 or older), the study analyzed two additional independent replicas of 1 million unique cDNA reads from the same blood draw.

Results the study describes overall, beyond this receptor: Estimates of total diversity based on one million sequenced T cells were regarded as lower bounds and as underestimates. Because donor CMV infection status was unknown, age-related changes in expanded clonotypes were potentially confounded. Because profiling used bulk unsorted PBMCs, naive and antigen-experienced compartments could not be compared conclusively. Observed TCR beta diversity correlated strongly with the percentage of naive T cells measured by flow cytometry. The long-lived group showed more naive CD4+ T cells, fewer expanded clones and increased TCR diversity than the aged group, suggesting age selection. Observed TCR beta diversity per million T cells fell roughly linearly with age, and a significant reduction was already apparent by age approximately 40.

Systemically healthy Caucasian individuals from Russia, approximately 39 in total and aged roughly 6 to 100 years, were included as donors. Ten milliliters of peripheral blood were drawn from each donor into EDTA-treated Vacutainer tubes. PBMCs were isolated by Ficoll-Paque density-gradient centrifugation, with at least 6 million obtained per sample. Total RNA, at least 5.5 micrograms per sample, was extracted from PBMCs with Trizol reagent. The percentages of naive CD45RAhigh/CD27high T cells were determined by flow cytometry on a PBMC aliquot from every donor. The CDR3 has 12 amino acids, counting the end cysteine and phenylalanine. The CDR3 DNA has 36 bases and is translated from base 1. From the germline V gene (reference sequence), CDR1 is SEHNR and CDR2 is FQNEAQ. Note on this clonotype: Its target antigen remains unknown. Germline is not matched at one junction end, which may reflect a read error.

Library construction relied on 5' RACE. Sequencer: Illumina HiSeq 2500. A second PCR of about 7 to 12 cycles was run with a J-beta primer mix and a sample-barcoded 5' primer. Each TCR beta cDNA molecule received a unique molecular identifier from a template-switch 5' adaptor carrying 12 random nucleotides. At least 2.5 million CDR3-containing paired-end reads were obtained from each sample. First-strand cDNA synthesis was performed from all RNA using the Mint cDNA synthesis kit, with priming by a TRBC-specific oligonucleotide. Following uracil-DNA glycosylase treatment, a first 18-cycle PCR with universal primers M1SS and BC2_uni_R was performed on all cDNA. Regarding the original processing steps: For normalization, 1 million high-quality reads were randomly selected from each sample, with every read carrying a distinct molecular identifier. Reads with shared molecular identifiers were discarded instead of being binned into consensus sequences. CDR3 identification, clonotype clustering and error correction used MiTCR with a Q25 quality threshold and the strictest error-elimination algorithm. A nonparametric unseen species model using Euler transformation provided a lower-bound estimate of total TCR beta diversity. Through fastp at Q25 and MiXCR, TCRdb rebuilt clones from the public reads, retaining in-frame beta chains. Rows matching on CDR3 protein sequence are summarized as one entry with the most common DNA and genes. The V and J calls shown here were made by TCRdb, not taken from the authors' results. This sample comprises some 1.5 million distinct CDR3 sequences, approximately 43% of them detected only once. Of the sample, approximately 4.1% falls within the top ten clones.

Specimen: blood. The rearrangement joined TRBV7-9 to TRBJ1-6, with the identity of the D gene unclear. This clonotype originated in a woman between 18 and 29 years old in good health. CDR3 loop: CASSLGTSSLHF. Read as DNA, the sequence is TGTGCCAGCAGCTTAGGAACTTCATCCCTCCACTTT. The CDR3, completed at both ends by the reference TRBV7-9 and TRBJ1-6 genes, gives the full variable domain DTGVSQNPRHKITKRGQNVTFRCDPISEHNRLYWYRQTLGQGPEFLTYFQNEAQLEKSRLLSDRFSAERPKGSFSTLEIQRTEQGDSAMYLCASSLGTSSLHFGNGTRLTVT.